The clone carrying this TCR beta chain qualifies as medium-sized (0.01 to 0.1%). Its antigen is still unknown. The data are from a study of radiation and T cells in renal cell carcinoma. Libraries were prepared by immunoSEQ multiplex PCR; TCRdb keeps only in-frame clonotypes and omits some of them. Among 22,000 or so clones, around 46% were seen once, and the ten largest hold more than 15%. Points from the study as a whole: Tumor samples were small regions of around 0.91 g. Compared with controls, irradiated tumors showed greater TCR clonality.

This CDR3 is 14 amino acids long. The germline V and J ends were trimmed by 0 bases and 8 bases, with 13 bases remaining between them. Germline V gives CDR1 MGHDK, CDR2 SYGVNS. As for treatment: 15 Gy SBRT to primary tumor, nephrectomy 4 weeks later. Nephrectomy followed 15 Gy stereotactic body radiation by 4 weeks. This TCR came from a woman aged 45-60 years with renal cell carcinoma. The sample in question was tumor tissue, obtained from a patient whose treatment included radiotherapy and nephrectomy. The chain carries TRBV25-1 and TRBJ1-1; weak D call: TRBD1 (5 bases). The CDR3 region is CASSEYMGVTEAFF. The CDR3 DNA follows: TGTGCCAGCAGTGAATATATGGGGGTGACAGAAGCTTTCTTT.